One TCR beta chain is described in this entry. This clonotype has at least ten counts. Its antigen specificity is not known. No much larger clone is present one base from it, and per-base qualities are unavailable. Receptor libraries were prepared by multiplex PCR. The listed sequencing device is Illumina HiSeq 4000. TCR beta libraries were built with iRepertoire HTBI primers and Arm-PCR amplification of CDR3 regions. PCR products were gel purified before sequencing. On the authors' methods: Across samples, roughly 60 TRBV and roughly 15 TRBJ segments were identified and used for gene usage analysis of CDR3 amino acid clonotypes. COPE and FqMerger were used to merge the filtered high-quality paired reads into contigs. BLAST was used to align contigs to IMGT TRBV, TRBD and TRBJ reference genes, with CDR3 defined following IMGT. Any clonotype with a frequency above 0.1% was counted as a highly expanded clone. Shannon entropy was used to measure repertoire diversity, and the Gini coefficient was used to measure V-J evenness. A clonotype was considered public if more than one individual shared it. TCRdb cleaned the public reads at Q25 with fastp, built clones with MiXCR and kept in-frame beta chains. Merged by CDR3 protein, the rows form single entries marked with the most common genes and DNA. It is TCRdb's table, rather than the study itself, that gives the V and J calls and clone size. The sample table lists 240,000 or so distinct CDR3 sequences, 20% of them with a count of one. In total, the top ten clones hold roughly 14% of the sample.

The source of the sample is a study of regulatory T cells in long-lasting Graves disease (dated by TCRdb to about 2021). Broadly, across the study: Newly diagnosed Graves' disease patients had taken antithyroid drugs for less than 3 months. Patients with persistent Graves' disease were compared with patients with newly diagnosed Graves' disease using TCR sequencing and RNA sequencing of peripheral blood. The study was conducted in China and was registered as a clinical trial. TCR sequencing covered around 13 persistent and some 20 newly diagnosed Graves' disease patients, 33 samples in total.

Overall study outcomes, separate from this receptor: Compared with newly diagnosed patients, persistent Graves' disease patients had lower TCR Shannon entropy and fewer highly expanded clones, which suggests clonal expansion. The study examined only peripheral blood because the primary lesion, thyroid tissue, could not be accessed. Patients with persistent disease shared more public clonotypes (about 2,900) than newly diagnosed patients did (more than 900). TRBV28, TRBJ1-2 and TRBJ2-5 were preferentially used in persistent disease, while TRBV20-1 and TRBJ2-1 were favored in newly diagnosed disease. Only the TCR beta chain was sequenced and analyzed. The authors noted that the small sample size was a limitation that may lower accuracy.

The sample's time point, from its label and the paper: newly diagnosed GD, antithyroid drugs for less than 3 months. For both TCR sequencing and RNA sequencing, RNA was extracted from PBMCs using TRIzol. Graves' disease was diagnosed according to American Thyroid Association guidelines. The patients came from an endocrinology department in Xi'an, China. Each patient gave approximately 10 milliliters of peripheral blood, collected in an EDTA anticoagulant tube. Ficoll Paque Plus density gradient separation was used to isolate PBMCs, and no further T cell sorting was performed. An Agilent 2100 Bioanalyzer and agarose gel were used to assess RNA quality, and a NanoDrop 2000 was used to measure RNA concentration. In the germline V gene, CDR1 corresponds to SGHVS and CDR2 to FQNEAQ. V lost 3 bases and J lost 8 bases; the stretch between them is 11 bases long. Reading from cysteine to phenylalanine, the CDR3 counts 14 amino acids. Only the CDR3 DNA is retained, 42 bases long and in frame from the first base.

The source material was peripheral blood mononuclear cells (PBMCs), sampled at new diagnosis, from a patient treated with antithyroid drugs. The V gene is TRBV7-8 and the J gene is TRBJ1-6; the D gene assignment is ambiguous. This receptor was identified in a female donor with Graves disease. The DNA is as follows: TGTGCCAGCAGCTTGACAACAGCGGATTCACCCCTCCACTTT. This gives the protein CASSLTTADSPLHF.